This note documents a single T cell receptor (beta chain) sequence. Antigen unknown. This specimen belongs to a study of cytotoxic CD8 clonotypes in ibrutinib-treated CLL. The overall study: Researchers reported around 10 relapsed/refractory and about 14 treatment-naive patients, 17 to 18 of them IGHV unmutated.

Profiling relied on immunoSEQ multiplex PCR, and the TCRdb table lists in-frame clones only, not all of them. The sample includes a few hundred thousand clones, around four fifths of them seen just once. The length of the CDR3 is 15 residues. Germline V gene lookup returns CDR1 SGDLS and CDR2 YYNGEE. V lost 0 bases and J 4 bases, leaving 14 bases between the germline ends. Overall study results and limits: The clonality went up when patients responded to ibrutinib and dropped back toward baseline at progression. Treatment saw public clonotypes, which were uncommon, either contract or stay stable. Baseline clonality, above age-matched healthy donor levels, tracked circulating CD8+ T-cell counts.

The chain employs TRBV9 and TRBJ2-7; tentatively, D is TRBD2 (5 bases). The TCR originated in a human donor with chronic lymphocytic leukemia. Here the sequenced sample was PBMCs, taken before ibrutinib treatment. Here the CDR3 reads CASSVAVTGLYEQYF. The CDR3 coding sequence is TGTGCCAGCAGCGTAGCGGTGACGGGGTTATACGAGCAGTACTTC.